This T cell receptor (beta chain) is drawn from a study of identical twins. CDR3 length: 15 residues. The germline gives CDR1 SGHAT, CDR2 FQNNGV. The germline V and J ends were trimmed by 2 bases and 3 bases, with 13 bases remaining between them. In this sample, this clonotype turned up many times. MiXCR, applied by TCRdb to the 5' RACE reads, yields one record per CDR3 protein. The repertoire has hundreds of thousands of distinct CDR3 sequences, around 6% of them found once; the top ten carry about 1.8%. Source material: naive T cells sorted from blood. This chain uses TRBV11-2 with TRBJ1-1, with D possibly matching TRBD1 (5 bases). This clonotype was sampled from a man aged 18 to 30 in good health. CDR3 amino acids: CASSLNPQGDTEAFF. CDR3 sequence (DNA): TGTGCCAGCAGCTTAAATCCCCAGGGCGACACTGAAGCTTTCTTT.